The clone carrying this T cell receptor (beta chain) appeared once. Within the sample, other DNA sequences also encode this same CDR3. Time point in this sample: before natalizumab initiation. This specimen comes from a study of multiple sclerosis patients with progressive multifocal leukoencephalopathy. TCRdb's copy holds only in-frame clones and misses some; the assay was immunoSEQ multiplex PCR. Found here are 25,000 to 35,000 clones, around 89% of them singletons; the top ten hold 0.9% to 1.2%. Sequencing input: PBMCs. The sequence derives from a human donor with multiple sclerosis.

CDR3: CASRRGGGGQETQYF. Here the CDR3 DNA reads TGTGCCAGCAGGCGCGGGGGTGGGGGTCAAGAGACCCAGTACTTC. The chain couples TRBV5-4 to TRBJ2-5; the match to TRBD2 covers 7 bases. Trimming removed 5 bases from V and 2 bases from J; junction bases left unmatched: 9. CDR1 and CDR2 (germline): SGHNT, YYREEE (reference sequence). The CDR3 spans 15 residues.